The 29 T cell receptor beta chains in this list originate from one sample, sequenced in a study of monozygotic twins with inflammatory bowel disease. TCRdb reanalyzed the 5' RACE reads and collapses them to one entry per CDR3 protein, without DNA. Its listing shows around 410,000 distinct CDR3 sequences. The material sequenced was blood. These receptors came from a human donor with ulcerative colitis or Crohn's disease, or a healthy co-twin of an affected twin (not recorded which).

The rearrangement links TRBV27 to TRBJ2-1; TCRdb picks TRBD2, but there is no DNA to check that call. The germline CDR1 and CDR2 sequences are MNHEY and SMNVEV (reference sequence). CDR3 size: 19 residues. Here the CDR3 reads CASSYNGASGRSSVNEQFF.

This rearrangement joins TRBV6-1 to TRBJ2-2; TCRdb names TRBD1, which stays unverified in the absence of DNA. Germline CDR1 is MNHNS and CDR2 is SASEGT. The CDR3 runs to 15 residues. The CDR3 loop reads CASRPGGGNTGELFF.

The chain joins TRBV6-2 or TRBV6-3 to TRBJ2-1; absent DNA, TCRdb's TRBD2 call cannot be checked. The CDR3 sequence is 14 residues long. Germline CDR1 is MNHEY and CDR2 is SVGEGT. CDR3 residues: CASSRLAGETEQFF.

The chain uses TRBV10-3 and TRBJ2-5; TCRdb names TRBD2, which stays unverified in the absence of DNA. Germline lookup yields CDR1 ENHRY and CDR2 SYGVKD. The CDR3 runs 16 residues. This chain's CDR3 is CAISEPVAGLRGTQYF.

The CDR3 is CASSLTSWETQYF. V gene TRBV7-3 combines with J gene TRBJ2-5. CDR1 and CDR2 (germline): SGHTA, FQGTGA. CDR3 length: 13 residues.

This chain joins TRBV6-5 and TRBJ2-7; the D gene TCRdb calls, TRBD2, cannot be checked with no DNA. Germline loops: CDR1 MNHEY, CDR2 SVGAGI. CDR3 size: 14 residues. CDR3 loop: CASIWASGDYEQYF.

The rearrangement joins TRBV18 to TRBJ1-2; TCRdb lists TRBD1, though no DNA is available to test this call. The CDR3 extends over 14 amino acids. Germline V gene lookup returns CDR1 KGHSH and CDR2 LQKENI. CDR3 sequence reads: CASSPSGQGYGYTF.

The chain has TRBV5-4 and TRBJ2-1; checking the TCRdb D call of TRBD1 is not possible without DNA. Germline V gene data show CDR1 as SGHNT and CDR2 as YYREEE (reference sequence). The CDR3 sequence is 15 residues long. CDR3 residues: CASSSIGGRANEQFF.

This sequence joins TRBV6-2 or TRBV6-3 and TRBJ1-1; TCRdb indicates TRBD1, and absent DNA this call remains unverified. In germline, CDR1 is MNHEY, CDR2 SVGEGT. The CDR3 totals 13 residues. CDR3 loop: CASRLGQYTEAFF.

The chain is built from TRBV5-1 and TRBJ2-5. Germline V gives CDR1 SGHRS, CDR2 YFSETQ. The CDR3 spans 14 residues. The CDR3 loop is CASSLVDAEETQYF. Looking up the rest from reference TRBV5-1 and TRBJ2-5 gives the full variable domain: KAGVTQTPRYLIKTRGQQVTLSCSPISGHRSVSWYQQTPGQGLQFLFEYFSETQRNKGNFPGRFSGRQFSNSRSEMNVSTLELGDSALYLCASSLVDAEETQYFGPGTRLLVL.

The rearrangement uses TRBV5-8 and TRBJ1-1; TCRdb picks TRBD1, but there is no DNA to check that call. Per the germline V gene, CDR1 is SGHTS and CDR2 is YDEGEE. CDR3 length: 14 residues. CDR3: CASSWGQSFGEAFF.

The CDR3 sequence is CAWSGRGSNTEAFF. This sequence joins TRBV30 and TRBJ1-1. Germline assignment: CDR1 GTSNPN and CDR2 SVGIG (reference sequence). The CDR3 length is 14 residues.

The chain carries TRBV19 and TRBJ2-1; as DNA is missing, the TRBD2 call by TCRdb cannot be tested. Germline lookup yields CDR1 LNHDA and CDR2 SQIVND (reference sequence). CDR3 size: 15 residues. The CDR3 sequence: CASSILAGTLGEQFF. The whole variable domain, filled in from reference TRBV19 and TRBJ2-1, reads DGGITQSPKYLFRKEGQNVTLSCEQNLNHDAMYWYRQDPGQGLRLIYYSQIVNDFQKGDIAEGYSVSREKKESFPLTVTSAQKNPTAFYLCASSILAGTLGEQFFGPGTRLTVL.

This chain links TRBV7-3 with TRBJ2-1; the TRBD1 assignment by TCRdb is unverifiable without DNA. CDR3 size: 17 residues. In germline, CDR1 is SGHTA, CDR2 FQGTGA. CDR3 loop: CASSPFPLEGSYNEQFF.

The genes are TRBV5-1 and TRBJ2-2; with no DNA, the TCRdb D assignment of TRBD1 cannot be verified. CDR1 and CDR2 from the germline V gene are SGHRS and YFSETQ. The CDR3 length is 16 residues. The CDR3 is CASSLAGQAGTGELFF.

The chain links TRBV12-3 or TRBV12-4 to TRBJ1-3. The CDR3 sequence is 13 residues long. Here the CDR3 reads CASSFVRGNTIYF.

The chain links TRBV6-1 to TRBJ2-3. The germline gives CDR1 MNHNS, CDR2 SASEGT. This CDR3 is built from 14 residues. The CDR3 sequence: CASSRSSSRDTQYF.

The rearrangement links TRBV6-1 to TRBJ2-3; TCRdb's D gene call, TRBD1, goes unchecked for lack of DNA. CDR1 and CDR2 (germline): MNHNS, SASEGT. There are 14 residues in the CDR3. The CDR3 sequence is CASSERGMVDTQYF.

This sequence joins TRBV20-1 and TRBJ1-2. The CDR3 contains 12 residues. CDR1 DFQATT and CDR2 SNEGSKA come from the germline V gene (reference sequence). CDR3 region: CSAPTGPTGYTF.

CDR3 protein: CASSSEGLAYNEQFF. V and J are TRBV27 and TRBJ2-1; TCRdb selects TRBD2, and the lack of DNA leaves this call unchecked. Germline loops: CDR1 MNHEY, CDR2 SMNVEV (reference sequence). The CDR3 is 15 residues long.

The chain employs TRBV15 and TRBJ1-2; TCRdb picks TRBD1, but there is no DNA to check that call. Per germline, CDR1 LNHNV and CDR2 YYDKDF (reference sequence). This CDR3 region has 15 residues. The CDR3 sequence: CATSREYSGADGYTF.

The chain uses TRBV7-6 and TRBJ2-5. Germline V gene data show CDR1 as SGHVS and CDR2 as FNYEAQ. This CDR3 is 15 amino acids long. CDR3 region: CASSSTFRLLGTQYF.

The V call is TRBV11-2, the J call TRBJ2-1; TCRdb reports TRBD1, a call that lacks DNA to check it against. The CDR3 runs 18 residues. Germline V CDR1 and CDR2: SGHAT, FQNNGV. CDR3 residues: CASSLGTWLTGNYNEQFF.

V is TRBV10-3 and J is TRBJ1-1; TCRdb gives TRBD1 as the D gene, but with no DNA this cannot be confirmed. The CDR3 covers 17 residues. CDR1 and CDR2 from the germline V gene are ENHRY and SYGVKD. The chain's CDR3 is CASTNPGQVYSSTEAFF.

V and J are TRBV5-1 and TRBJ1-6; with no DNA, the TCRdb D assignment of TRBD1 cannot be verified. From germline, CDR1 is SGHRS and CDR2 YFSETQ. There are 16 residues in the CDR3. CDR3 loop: CASSPLTGTDNSPLHF.

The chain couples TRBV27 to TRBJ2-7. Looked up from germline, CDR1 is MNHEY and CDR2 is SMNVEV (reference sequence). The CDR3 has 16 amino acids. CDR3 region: CASRVTSRSRLYEQYF.

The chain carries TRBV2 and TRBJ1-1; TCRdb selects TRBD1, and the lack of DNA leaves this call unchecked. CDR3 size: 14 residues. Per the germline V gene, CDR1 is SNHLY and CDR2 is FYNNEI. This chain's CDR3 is CASRDRGLFTEAFF.

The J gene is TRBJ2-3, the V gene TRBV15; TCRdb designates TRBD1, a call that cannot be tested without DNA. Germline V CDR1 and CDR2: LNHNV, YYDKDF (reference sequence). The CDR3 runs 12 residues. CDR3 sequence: CATSPGQDTQYF.

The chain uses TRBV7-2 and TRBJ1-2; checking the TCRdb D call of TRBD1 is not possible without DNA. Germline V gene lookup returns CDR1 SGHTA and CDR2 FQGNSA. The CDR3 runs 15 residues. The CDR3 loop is CASSLTQGAREKSTF.